The 21 T cell receptor beta chains in this list originate from one sample, sequenced in a study of T cell responses to AZD1222 COVID-19 vaccine (dated by TCRdb to about 2021). The library was made by the immunoSEQ multiplex PCR assay. TCRdb took over this immuneACCESS table, retaining in-frame rearrangements with V and J assigned. Such tables are incomplete; in checked studies, under half of the missing clones stem from an unresolved V gene, and the remainder is unexplained. This sample lists 100,000 to 150,000 clones; 90% were detected once. The ten largest clonotypes hold 6.9% of the sample. The meaning of the sample's time point label: baseline before first vaccination. The sample was peripheral blood, taken on day 0 of AZD1222 vaccination. Receptors originate from an adult in good health.

V usage is TRBV24-1 and J usage is TRBJ2-1, with 7 bases lining up with TRBD2. The CDR3 spans 17 residues. CDR1 and CDR2 from the germline V gene are KGHDR and SFDVKD. V shed 6 bases and J 2 bases; nucleotides not matched to a gene: 12. The CDR3 sequence is CATSRSGGGEAYNEQFF. In DNA, the CDR3 is TGTGCCACCAGTCGATCTGGGGGAGGGGAAGCCTACAATGAGCAGTTCTTC.

The chain has TRBV7-9 and TRBJ2-7; 7 bases are a match to TRBD2. CDR1 is SEHNR and CDR2 is FQNEAQ in the germline V gene (reference sequence). This CDR3 comprises 14 residues. Trimming removed 5 bases from V and 2 bases from J; junction bases left unmatched: 6. The CDR3 is CASSREDGAYEQYF. DNA for the CDR3: TGTGCCAGCAGCCGGGAGGACGGTGCCTACGAGCAGTACTTC.

This clone occurred a few times. The chain carries TRBV10-3 and TRBJ1-1; a possible D gene is TRBD1 (6 bases). This CDR3 comprises 14 residues. Germline loops: CDR1 ENHRY, CDR2 SYGVKD. The ends were cut back, 6 bases at V and 6 bases at J, with 17 bases in the middle. CDR3: CAISTTQGRAEAFF. CDR3 nucleotide sequence: TGTGCCATCAGCACAACACAGGGTAGGGCTGAAGCTTTCTTT.

This chain's CDR3 is CASSLTAGEGGANVLTF. The CDR3 region has the DNA TGTGCCAGCAGTTTAACGGCAGGGGAAGGTGGGGCCAACGTCCTGACTTTC. The J gene is TRBJ2-6, the V gene TRBV28; a possible D gene is TRBD1 (6 bases). The CDR3 has 17 residues. Germline assignment: CDR1 MDHEN and CDR2 SYDVKM. The germline V and J ends were trimmed by 2 bases and 3 bases, with 14 bases remaining between them.

The chain carries TRBV24-1 and TRBJ1-5; TRBD1 aligns across 7 bases. The V gene end was trimmed by 3 bases and the J gene end by 3 bases; junction bases not matched to a gene: 13. This CDR3 is built from 18 residues. Germline assignment: CDR1 KGHDR and CDR2 SFDVKD. CDR3 in DNA: TGTGCCACCAGTGATACTGGGGGAACAGGGGACTCCAATCAGCCCCAGCATTTT. Translation gives CATSDTGGTGDSNQPQHF.

This clone appeared a single time. The chain links TRBV9 to TRBJ2-7; TRBD1 matches at 8 bases. Germline V CDR1 and CDR2: SGDLS, YYNGEE. The CDR3 totals 15 residues. Trimming cost V 4 bases and J 0 bases; bases outside gene matches: 6. The CDR3 DNA sequence: TGTGCCAGCAGCCCAGGGGGGACAGGCTCCTACGAGCAGTACTTC. Translated: CASSPGGTGSYEQYF.

V is TRBV27 and J is TRBJ1-5; D unclear. The CDR3 is made up of 15 amino acids. V shed 2 bases and J shed 0 bases, with 8 bases lying between them. Germline V gene data show CDR1 as MNHEY and CDR2 as SMNVEV (reference sequence). The DNA of the CDR3 is TGTGCCAGCAGTTTACAGGCAGATAGCAATCAGCCCCAGCATTTT. Translating it yields CASSLQADSNQPQHF.

This rearrangement joins TRBV6-1 to TRBJ1-4, with D possibly being TRBD1 (5 bases). The CDR3 extends over 11 amino acids. V shed 6 bases and J shed 7 bases, with 6 bases lying between them. In germline, CDR1 is MNHNS, CDR2 SASEGT. CDR3 loop: CASRQAEKLFF. Written as DNA, the CDR3 is TGTGCCAGCAGACAGGCTGAAAAACTGTTTTTT.

The chain employs TRBV7-9 and TRBJ1-1; D gene uncertain. The CDR3 is 12 residues long. Looked up from germline, CDR1 is SEHNR and CDR2 is FQNEAQ (reference sequence). The V end lost 3 bases, the J end lost 6 bases, and 8 bases lay between the germline ends. The CDR3 sequence: CASSLVGAEAFF. The CDR3 bases are TGTGCCAGCAGCTTGGTCGGGGCTGAAGCTTTCTTT.

V and J are TRBV2 and TRBJ2-7, with D perhaps matching TRBD1 or TRBD2 (6 bases each). Between the trimmed V and J ends, which lost 6 bases and 9 bases, there was a span of 15 bases. This CDR3 region has 12 residues. Germline CDR1 SNHLY, CDR2 FYNNEI. The CDR3 is CASSFGSRGQYF. The CDR3 region has the DNA TGTGCCAGCAGCTTCGGGAGCAGGGGGCAGTACTTC.

V usage is TRBV6-5 and J usage is TRBJ2-1; 8 nucleotides align to TRBD2. This CDR3 region has 15 residues. CDR1 is MNHEY and CDR2 is SVGAGI in the germline V gene. The J segment lost 1 base and the V segment lost 5 bases, leaving 4 bases of the junction unmatched. The DNA for the CDR3 is TGTGCCAGCAGTCCGGGGGGGCTATCCTACAATGAGCAGTTCTTC. Translated: CASSPGGLSYNEQFF.

The chain joins TRBV6-5 to TRBJ1-1, with 7 bases that match TRBD1. The CDR3 runs 13 residues. Germline V gene data show CDR1 as MNHEY and CDR2 as SVGAGI. The J segment lost 4 bases and the V segment lost 8 bases, leaving 7 bases of the junction unmatched. CDR3 in amino acids: CASSRGHGTEAFF. The CDR3 DNA is TGTGCCAGCTCGAGGGGGCACGGCACTGAAGCTTTCTTT.

V is TRBV2 and J is TRBJ2-3; TRBD2 is a possible D gene (6 bases). This CDR3 has 15 amino acids. In germline, CDR1 is SNHLY, CDR2 FYNNEI. V gave up 2 bases and J gave up 3 bases, with 12 bases separating them. This CDR3 is CASSELAGRTDTQYF. The CDR3 bases are TGTGCCAGCAGTGAACTGGCGGGGAGAACAGATACGCAGTATTTT.

The chain links TRBV24-1 to TRBJ2-2, with 7 bases lining up with TRBD1. The CDR3 runs 16 residues. Germline V gene data show CDR1 as KGHDR and CDR2 as SFDVKD. The V and J ends lost 9 bases and 4 bases, in that order; junction bases with no gene match: 13. CDR3 loop: CATSPLGGPTTGELFF. For the CDR3, the DNA is TGTGCCACCTCTCCCCTAGGGGGCCCCACCACCGGGGAGCTGTTTTTT.

The chain uses TRBV27 and TRBJ1-6; TRBD1 matches 7 bases. Germline V lookup: CDR1 MNHEY, CDR2 SMNVEV (reference sequence). V shed 10 bases, J shed 9 bases, and the junction held 6 bases outside the gene matches. CDR3 length: 12 residues. Written as DNA, the CDR3 is TGTGCCACCCGACAGGGAACTTCACCCCTCCACTTT. Translation: CATRQGTSPLHF.

The CDR3 nucleotides read TGTGCCAGCAGGTCAGACGGATTAAAGAACACCGGGGAGCTGTTTTTT. Translation gives CASRSDGLKNTGELFF. This rearrangement joins TRBV7-9 to TRBJ2-2, with D hard to call. Germline assignment: CDR1 SEHNR and CDR2 FQNEAQ (reference sequence). The CDR3 covers 16 residues. V was clipped by 6 bases and J by 1 base, with 15 bases between them.

The rearrangement joins TRBV5-1 to TRBJ2-5; D might be TRBD2 (6 bases). Per germline, CDR1 SGHRS and CDR2 YFSETQ. This CDR3 is 19 amino acids long. V lost 2 bases to trimming and J lost 4 bases, with 27 bases between them. This chain's CDR3 is CASSLSPWVVGGRGETQYF. CDR3 nucleotide sequence: TGCGCCAGCAGCTTAAGCCCGTGGGTAGTCGGGGGAAGAGGAGAGACCCAGTACTTC.

This chain connects TRBV13 to TRBJ1-6, with D possibly being TRBD1 (6 bases). CDR3 length: 15 amino acids. Germline lookup yields CDR1 PRHDT and CDR2 FYEKMQ (reference sequence). V was cut by 5 bases and J by 2 bases, with 10 bases left in between. The CDR3 here is CASSHRQAYNSPLHF. The CDR3 DNA is TGTGCCAGCAGCCATCGACAGGCCTATAATTCACCCCTCCACTTT.

The rearrangement links TRBV5-1 to TRBJ2-2; the D gene is possibly TRBD1 (6 bases). CDR3 length: 14 amino acids. Germline loops: CDR1 SGHRS, CDR2 YFSETQ. The V gene lost 6 bases and the J gene lost 4 bases, with 13 bases spanning the gap. The CDR3 sequence is CASTFRGRTGELFF. Written as DNA, the CDR3 is TGCGCCAGCACCTTCAGGGGCCGCACCGGGGAGCTGTTTTTT.

This chain uses TRBV6-5 with TRBJ1-4; D unresolved. Germline CDR1 MNHEY, CDR2 SVGAGI. CDR3 size: 12 residues. Trimming cost V 8 bases and J 3 bases, with 7 bases left between them. The CDR3 protein is CASGGANEKLFF. In DNA form, the CDR3 reads TGTGCCAGCGGCGGGGCTAATGAAAAACTGTTTTTT.

The chain carries TRBV2 and TRBJ2-2, with D perhaps matching TRBD1 (5 bases). The CDR3 contains 15 residues. CDR1 and CDR2 (germline): SNHLY, FYNNEI. The V end lost 1 base, the J end lost 2 bases, and 8 bases lay between the germline ends. The CDR3 DNA reads as TGTGCCAGCAGTGAAGTCAGGGCTAACACCGGGGAGCTGTTTTTT. Its protein is CASSEVRANTGELFF.